These T cell receptor beta chains were read from a single sample in a study of CD8 T cells in Susac syndrome. MiXCR, run by TCRdb on the immunoSEQ multiplex PCR reads, gives a single entry per CDR3 protein. This table has roughly 180,000 distinct CDR3 sequences, approximately 95% appearing once. The specimen was CD4+ T cells from PBMCs. The receptors derive from a human donor with multiple sclerosis. Both conserved end residues are trimmed from each CDR3. Some rows have no size entry. The others give once, few or many, or a class for an expanded clone.

clone_size	v_call	cdr3_aa
NA	TRBV6-5	ASSYQGAAGANVLT
NA	TRBV2	ASSVLGTQY
NA	TRBV20-1	SAPRLADEQF
NA	TRBV9	ASSVTPGQRDSPLH
NA	TRBV29-1	SVVDPSEAGANVLT
once	TRBV20-1	SARDRARGTIPDTQY
NA	TRBV2	ASSPLAGPYEQY
NA	TRBV5-1	ASSLTSGVYNEQF
NA	TRBV4-2	ASSSLAGGPETQY
NA	TRBV4-2	ASSQEREGQF
NA	TRBV28	ASSTPTGANEKLF
NA	TRBV2	ASNRVLYNEQF
NA	TRBV6-5	ASSSGTFSRDSPLH
NA	TRBV2	ASSDIWQNYEQY
NA	TRBV4-2	ASSQGGQRTQETQY
few	TRBV10-3	AIGTGGSYEQY
NA	TRBV20-1	SARAGSVNTEAF
NA	TRBV23-1	ASSQPTSGQSNEQF
NA	TRBV14	ASSQNSFSGNTIY
NA	TRBV18	ASSPLGRTPTNEKLF
NA	TRBV7-9	ASSLGSGSAF
NA	TRBV5-4	ASRRFGQSHEKLF
NA	TRBV28	ASSLPEAQPQH
few	TRBV7-8	ASSLGRIQETQY
NA	TRBV3-1	ASSSRMSPTDTQY
once	TRBV20-1	SASRAGAYEQY
NA	TRBV5-1	ASSLLTRSYEQY
few	TRBV5-5	ASSPTGTGKNIQY
NA	TRBV9	ASSVAENRDYGYT
once	TRBV9	ASSVSGQGEGKLF
once	TRBV20-1	SARMGQGAPAQPQH
NA	TRBV12-3/TRBV12-4	ASRASGGIIYNEQF
NA	TRBV3-1	ASSQASQETQY
NA	TRBV28	ASVPRGLAKNIQY
NA	TRBV15	ATSRGLISNEQF
NA	TRBV18	ASSRTADTDTQY
NA	TRBV5-1	ASSLEGVRETQY
NA	TRBV10-3	AISDSGGPSGELF